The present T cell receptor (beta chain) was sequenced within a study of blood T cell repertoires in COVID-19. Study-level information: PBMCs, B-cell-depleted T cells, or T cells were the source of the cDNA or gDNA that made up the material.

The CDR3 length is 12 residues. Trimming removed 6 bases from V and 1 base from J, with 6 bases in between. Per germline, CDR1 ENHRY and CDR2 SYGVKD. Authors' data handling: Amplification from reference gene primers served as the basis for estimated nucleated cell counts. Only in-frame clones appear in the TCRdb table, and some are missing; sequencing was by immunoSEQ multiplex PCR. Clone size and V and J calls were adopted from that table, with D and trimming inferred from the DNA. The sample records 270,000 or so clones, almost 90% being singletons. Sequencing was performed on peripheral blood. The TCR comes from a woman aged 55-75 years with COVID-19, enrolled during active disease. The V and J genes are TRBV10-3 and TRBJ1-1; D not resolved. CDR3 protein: CAIRHENTEAFF. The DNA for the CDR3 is TGTGCCATCAGACATGAGAACACTGAAGCTTTCTTT.